The present entry profiles one T cell receptor beta chain with its context. It lacks a known antigen. No clone much larger than this one lies a single base away; base qualities are absent. TCRbeta CDR3 regions were amplified from genomic DNA by means of the immunoSEQ Assay, a bias-controlled multiplex PCR. In the source study's methods: Nucleated cell counts per sample were estimated from amplification of reference gene primers within the assay. Sequence reads were collapsed and filtered to measure the absolute abundance of every unique TCRbeta CDR3 rearrangement. For each sample, productive Simpson clonality was calculated by taking the square root of Simpson's diversity index across productive rearrangements. TCRdb obtained this table from immuneACCESS and retained in-frame rearrangements with V and J assigned. These tables miss some clones; where compared with another copy, unresolved V genes account for less than half of the shortfall, and the remainder is unexplained. V, J and clone size are taken as reported in that table, and D and trimming were inferred from the DNA itself. The sample yields some 190,000 clones; roughly 87% were counted once. The ten largest clones take up roughly 7.1% of the sample.

Taken from cysteine to phenylalanine, the CDR3 has 15 residues. Only the CDR3 region is kept as DNA, spanning 45 bases read in frame from base 1. Trimming leaves V shorter by 5 bases and J shorter by 7 bases, with the junction holding 4 bases beyond the gene matches. The germline V gene yields SNHLY for CDR1 and FYNNEI for CDR2. These data come from a study of blood T cell repertoires in COVID-19 (dated by TCRdb to the early 2020s). Concerning the study at large: The collaborator samples originated in the United States, Italy and Spain and spanned the acute and convalescent phases of COVID-19. Samples were obtained from the ongoing ImmuneRACE study (first 160 participants) and from over 1,000 subjects provided by 6 global collaborators. Where available, HLA class I and class II types were taken from metadata supplied by the sample provider and were not determined by assay-based typing. The repertoires were made available in a free public database intended to serve as a resource for research on the immune response to SARS-CoV-2. Nearly every sample came with metadata listing a de-identified subject ID, COVID-19 status, age in years and sex. Deeply sampled blood TCRbeta repertoires from subjects exposed to, actively infected with, or recovered from COVID-19 were included in the dataset. The material from the prospective study consisted of cDNA or gDNA derived from T cells, B-cell-depleted T cells, or PBMCs.

In Seattle, one collaborating source enrolled patients while the infection was active and tracked those patients longitudinally over the course of disease. The collaborating institutions used their own protocols to collect whole blood in K2EDTA tubes. For TCRbeta analysis, collaborators shipped samples in one of three forms: frozen whole blood, isolated PBMCs, or DNA extracted from either of those sample types. Here is what the overall study found, with its caveats: The quantity of clinical and demographic metadata differed by source and by participant and was supplied without curation.

Recombination joined TRBV2 with TRBJ1-6; the central 11 bases match TRBD1. Material: peripheral blood. This sequence was found in a woman aged 55-69 years with COVID-19, enrolled during active disease. The CDR3 sequence is CASSLRTGGNSPLHF. The sequence in DNA is TGTGCCAGCAGTTTAAGGACAGGGGGCAATTCACCCCTCCACTTT.